The following is a T cell receptor beta chain sequence with its context. This entry is derived from a study of blood T cell repertoires in COVID-19. Background on the study: In each case, the material was cDNA or gDNA derived from T cells, B-cell-depleted T cells, or PBMCs.

Trimming took off 8 bases at V and 4 bases at J, with 11 bases between the two ends. Looked up from germline, CDR1 is SQVTM and CDR2 is ANQGSEA. The CDR3 contains 11 residues. Methods used by the authors: Scientists estimated how many nucleated cells there were by amplifying reference gene primers. Assay: immunoSEQ multiplex PCR; the TCRdb copy retains only in-frame clones and omits some. From that table come the V and J calls and clone size; the DNA was used to work out D and trimming. The sample has around 210,000 clones; 85% to 90% are singletons. V usage is TRBV29-1 and J usage is TRBJ1-2; possible D gene TRBD1, 6 bases. This TCR was recovered from a man aged 18-30 years with active or convalescent COVID-19. The specimen sequenced was peripheral blood. The CDR3 protein is CSLGDTYGYTF. The CDR3 region has the DNA TGCAGCCTCGGGGACACCTATGGCTACACCTTC. The full variable domain, completed using reference TRBV29-1 and TRBJ1-2, is SAVISQKPSRDICQRGTSLTIQCQVDSQVTMMFWYRQQPGQSLTLIATANQGSEATYESGFVIDKFPISRPNLTFSTLTVSNMSPEDSSIYLCSLGDTYGYTFGSGTRLTVV.